Reported below is one T cell receptor (beta chain). Its cognate antigen has yet to be identified. Within one base of it there is no much larger clone, and no base qualities were kept. These data come from a study of technical replicates of blood from a handful of donors (TCRdb year 2017). Library method: the immunoSEQ multiplex PCR assay. The source is immuneACCESS, and TCRdb retained only in-frame sequences with V and J called. Part of the clones is not carried over; for the studies checked, unresolved V genes explain less than half of this, and the remainder is unexplained. This sample holds about 59,000 clones; roughly 93% were observed only once. Over 4% of the sample rests with the top ten. From its cysteine to its phenylalanine, the CDR3 spans 13 amino acids. Only the CDR3 DNA is retained, 39 bases long and in frame from the first base. V loses 4 bases at its end and J loses 8 bases; junction bases beyond the gene matches: 5. The germline V gene encodes CDR1 SGHNT and CDR2 YYREEE (reference sequence).

Source material: PBMCs. Recombination joined TRBV5-4 with TRBJ1-4; 7 nucleotides in the junction match TRBD1. The TCR sequence derives from a human donor in good health. Some clones in this sample may be carry-over from other donors' samples. DNA sequence: TGTGCCAGCAGCGGAGGGACAGAGGAAAAACTGTTTTTT. Its protein reads: CASSGGTEEKLFF.